This entry lists 13 T cell receptor beta chains sequenced from one sample in a study of OX40 agonist ivuxolimab in advanced cancers. The table came from immunoSEQ multiplex PCR; TCRdb's copy has only in-frame clones and leaves some out. Of 40,000 to 45,000 clones in the sample, roughly 86% were seen once. Sample: CD4+ or CD8+ T cells sorted from blood, taken in a trial of the OX40 agonist ivuxolimab. The origin of the receptors is an adult with an advanced solid tumor such as melanoma, head and neck, liver or kidney cancer.

CDR3 sequence (DNA): TGTGCCAGTAGTTGGAGCGTTAACACTGAAGCTTTCTTT. Residues: CASSWSVNTEAFF. V and J are TRBV19 and TRBJ1-1; D gene ambiguous. The CDR3 contains 13 residues. Trimming took off 5 bases at V and 2 bases at J, with 9 bases between the two ends. Germline CDR1 and CDR2: LNHDA and SQIVND (reference sequence).

The chain combines TRBV2 with TRBJ2-7; 9 nucleotides match TRBD1. Germline CDR1 is SNHLY and CDR2 is FYNNEI. CDR3 length equals 15 residues. After removal of 6 bases from V and 5 bases from J, the junction contained 11 bases not matched to a gene. The CDR3 region is CASSSRGTGSDEQYF. As DNA, the CDR3 is TGTGCCAGCAGCTCTAGGGGGACAGGGTCGGACGAGCAGTACTTC.

The chain couples TRBV25-1 to TRBJ2-7, with D perhaps matching TRBD1 (5 bases). Germline V lookup: CDR1 MGHDK, CDR2 SYGVNS. This CDR3 spans 14 amino acids. V was trimmed by 1 base and J by 1 base, leaving 8 bases between them. CDR3 loop: CASSESPGSYEQYF. For the CDR3, the DNA is TGTGCCAGCAGTGAATCTCCAGGGTCCTACGAGCAGTACTTC.

The chain uses TRBV27 and TRBJ2-3, with D unclear. The germline gives CDR1 MNHEY, CDR2 SMNVEV (reference sequence). The CDR3 has 14 amino acids. V was clipped by 0 bases and J by 0 bases, with 4 bases between them. The CDR3 coding sequence is TGTGCCAGCAGTTTATCCGTTAGCACAGATACGCAGTATTTT. Translating it yields CASSLSVSTDTQYF.

The chain employs TRBV11-3 and TRBJ2-1; D might be TRBD2 (5 bases). The CDR3 covers 13 residues. V lost 2 bases to trimming and J lost 6 bases, with 8 bases between them. Germline V lookup: CDR1 SGHNT, CDR2 YENEEA. The CDR3 reads CASSLNAGNEQFF. The CDR3 coding sequence is TGTGCCAGCAGCTTAAATGCGGGCAATGAGCAGTTCTTC. Drawing the rest from reference TRBV11-3 and TRBJ2-1, the complete variable domain is EAGVVQSPRYKIIEKKQPVAFWCNPISGHNTLYWYLQNLGQGPELLIRYENEEAVDDSQLPKDRFSAERLKGVDSTLKIQPAELGDSAVYLCASSLNAGNEQFFGPGTRLTVL.

The rearrangement joins TRBV7-6 to TRBJ2-6, with 8 bases aligning to TRBD1. Per germline, CDR1 SGHVS and CDR2 FNYEAQ. The CDR3 has 17 residues. V shed 1 base, J shed 0 bases, and the junction held 2 bases outside the gene matches. The CDR3 DNA reads TGTGCCAGCAGCTTAGGGACAGGGCTCTCTGGGGCCAACGTCCTGACTTTC. Translation gives CASSLGTGLSGANVLTF.

The chain combines TRBV7-6 with TRBJ2-7; D perhaps matches TRBD2 (6 bases). Germline lookup yields CDR1 SGHVS and CDR2 FNYEAQ. The CDR3 spans 17 residues. V was clipped by 1 base and J by 5 bases, with 21 bases between them. The CDR3 here is CASSLGAGTGSGDEQYF. The CDR3 nucleotides are TGTGCCAGCAGCTTAGGGGCGGGCACCGGGAGTGGTGACGAGCAGTACTTC.

This sequence joins TRBV18 and TRBJ2-3; D gene ambiguous. V was shortened by 3 bases and J by 6 bases, with 7 bases between the two germline ends. In germline, CDR1 is KGHSH, CDR2 LQKENI. The CDR3 has 12 residues. The CDR3: CASSPDFDTQYF. The CDR3 nucleotides read TGTGCCAGCTCACCGGATTTTGATACGCAGTATTTT.

The V gene is TRBV10-3, the J gene TRBJ2-3; TRBD2 agrees at 11 bases. The CDR3 runs 18 residues. Germline assignment: CDR1 ENHRY and CDR2 SYGVKD. J gave up 6 bases and V 0 bases, and 11 bases lay outside the gene matches. As DNA, the CDR3 is TGTGCCATCAGTGAGTCGGTGTTAGCGGGAGGGCCCCCGGATACGCAGTATTTT. It encodes CAISESVLAGGPPDTQYF.

The CDR3, as DNA: TGTGCCAGCAGCTTAGCTACTAGCGCAAATGAGCAGTTCTTC. Its protein product is CASSLATSANEQFF. The J gene is TRBJ2-1, the V gene TRBV7-9, with 7 bases matching TRBD2. V dropped 0 bases and J dropped 7; count of bases not matched to a gene: 3. The CDR3 has 14 amino acids. Germline CDR1 SEHNR, CDR2 FQNEAQ (reference sequence).

CDR3 sequence: CASTWCEQYF. In DNA, the CDR3 is TGTGCCAGCACCTGGTGCGAGCAGTACTTC. The rearrangement uses TRBV6-4 and TRBJ2-7; D not resolved. The CDR3 is 10 amino acids. V was pared by 7 bases and J by 6 bases, with 7 bases between. Germline values: CDR1 MRHNA, CDR2 SNTAGT.

The V gene is TRBV4-1, the J gene TRBJ1-5, with D possibly being TRBD1 (5 bases). The V gene's germline CDR1 is MGHRA and CDR2 YSYEKL. The CDR3 has 13 amino acids. V was clipped by 0 bases and J by 12 bases, with 12 bases between them. For the CDR3, the DNA is TGCGCCAGCAGCCAAGAGGACGGGACCCTCCAGCATTTT. Its translation is CASSQEDGTLQHF.

The rearrangement joins TRBV2 to TRBJ1-2; TRBD1 matches 7 bases. V lost 8 bases to trimming and J lost 3 bases; unmatched junction nucleotides: 9. The CDR3 has 14 residues. Germline V lookup: CDR1 SNHLY, CDR2 FYNNEI. The CDR3 region is CASSNRGDDYGYTF. In DNA, the CDR3 is TGTGCCAGCTCGAACAGGGGTGACGACTATGGCTACACCTTC.